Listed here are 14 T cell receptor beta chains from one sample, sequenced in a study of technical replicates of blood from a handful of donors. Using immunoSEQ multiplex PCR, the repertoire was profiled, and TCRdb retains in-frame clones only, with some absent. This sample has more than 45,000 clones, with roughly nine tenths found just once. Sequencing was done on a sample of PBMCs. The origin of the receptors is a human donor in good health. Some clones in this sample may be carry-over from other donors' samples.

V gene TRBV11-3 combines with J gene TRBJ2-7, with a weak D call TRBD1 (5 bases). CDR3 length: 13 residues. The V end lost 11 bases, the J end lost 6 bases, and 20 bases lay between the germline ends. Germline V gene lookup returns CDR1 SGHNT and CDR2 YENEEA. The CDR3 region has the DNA TGTGCCGGTTACAGGCCGCCCCTAGGCGAGCAGTACTTC. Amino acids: CAGYRPPLGEQYF.

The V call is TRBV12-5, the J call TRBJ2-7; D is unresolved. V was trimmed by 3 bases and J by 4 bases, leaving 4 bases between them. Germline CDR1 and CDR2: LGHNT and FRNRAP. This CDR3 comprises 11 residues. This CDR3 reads CASGLAYEQYF. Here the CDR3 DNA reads TGTGCTAGTGGTTTAGCTTACGAGCAGTACTTC.

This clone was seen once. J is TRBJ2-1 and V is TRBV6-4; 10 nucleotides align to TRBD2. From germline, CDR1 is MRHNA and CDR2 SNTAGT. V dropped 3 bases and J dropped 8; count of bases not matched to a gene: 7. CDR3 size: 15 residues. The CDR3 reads CASSESGGAGDEQFF. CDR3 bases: TGTGCCAGCAGTGAGAGCGGGGGGGCCGGGGATGAGCAGTTCTTC.

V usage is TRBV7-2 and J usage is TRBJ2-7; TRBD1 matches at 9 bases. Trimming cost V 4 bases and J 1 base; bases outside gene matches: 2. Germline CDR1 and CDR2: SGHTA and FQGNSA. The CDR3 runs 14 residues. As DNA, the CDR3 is TGTGCCAGCAGCTCACAGGGGGCGTCCTACGAGCAGTACTTC. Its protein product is CASSSQGASYEQYF. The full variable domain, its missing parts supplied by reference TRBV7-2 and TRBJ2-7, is GAGVSQSPSNKVTEKGKDVELRCDPISGHTALYWYRQSLGQGLEFLIYFQGNSAPDKSGLPSDRFSAERTGGSVSTLTIQRTQQEDSAVYLCASSSQGASYEQYFGPGTRLTVT.

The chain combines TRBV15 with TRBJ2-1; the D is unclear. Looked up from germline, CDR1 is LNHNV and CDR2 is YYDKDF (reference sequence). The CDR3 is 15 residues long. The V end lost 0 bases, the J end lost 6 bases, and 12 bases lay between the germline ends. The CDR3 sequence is CATSRDLSTINEQFF. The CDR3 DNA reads TGTGCCACCAGCAGAGATCTAAGCACCATCAATGAGCAGTTCTTC.

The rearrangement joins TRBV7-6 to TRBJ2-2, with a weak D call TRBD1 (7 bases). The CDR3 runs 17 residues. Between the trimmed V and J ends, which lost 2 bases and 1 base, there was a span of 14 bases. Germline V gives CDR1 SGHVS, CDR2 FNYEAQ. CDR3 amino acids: CASSLRGGTENTGELFF. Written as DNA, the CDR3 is TGTGCCAGCAGCTTAAGAGGAGGGACAGAGAACACCGGGGAGCTGTTTTTT.

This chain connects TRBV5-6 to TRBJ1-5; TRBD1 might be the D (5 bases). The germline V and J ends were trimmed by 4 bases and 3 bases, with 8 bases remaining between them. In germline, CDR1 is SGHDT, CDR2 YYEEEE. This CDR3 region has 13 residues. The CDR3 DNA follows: TGTGCCAGCAGCCCAGGGTCCAATCAGCCCCAGCATTTT. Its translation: CASSPGSNQPQHF.

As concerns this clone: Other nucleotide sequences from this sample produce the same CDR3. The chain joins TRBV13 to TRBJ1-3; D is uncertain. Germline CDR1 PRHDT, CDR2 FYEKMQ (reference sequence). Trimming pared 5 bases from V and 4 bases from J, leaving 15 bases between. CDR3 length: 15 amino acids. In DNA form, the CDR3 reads TGTGCCAGCAGCCTCGACTCTTCCTCCGGAAACACCATATATTTT. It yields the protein CASSLDSSSGNTIYF. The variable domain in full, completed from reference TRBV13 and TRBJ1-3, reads AAGVIQSPRHLIKEKRETATLKCYPIPRHDTVYWYQQGPGQDPQFLISFYEKMQSDKGSIPDRFSAQQFSDYHSELNMSSLELGDSALYFCASSLDSSSGNTIYFGEGSWLTVV.

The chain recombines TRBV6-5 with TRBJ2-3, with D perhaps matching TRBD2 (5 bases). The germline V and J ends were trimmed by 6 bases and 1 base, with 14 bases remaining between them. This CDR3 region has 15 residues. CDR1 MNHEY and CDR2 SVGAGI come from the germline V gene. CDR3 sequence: CASSSGVIGTDTQYF. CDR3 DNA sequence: TGTGCCAGCAGCTCCGGGGTTATTGGCACAGATACGCAGTATTTT.

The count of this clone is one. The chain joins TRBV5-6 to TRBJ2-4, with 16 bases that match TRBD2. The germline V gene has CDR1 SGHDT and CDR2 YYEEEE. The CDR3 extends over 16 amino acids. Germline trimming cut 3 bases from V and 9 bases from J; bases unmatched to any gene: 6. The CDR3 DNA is TGTGCCAGCAGCTGGGGGACTAGCGGGGGGGCTTTCATTCAGTACTTC. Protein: CASSWGTSGGAFIQYF.

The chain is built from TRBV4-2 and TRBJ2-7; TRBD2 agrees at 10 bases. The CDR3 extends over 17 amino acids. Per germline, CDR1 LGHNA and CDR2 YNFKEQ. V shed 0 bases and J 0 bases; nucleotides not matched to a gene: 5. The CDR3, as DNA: TGTGCCAGCAGCCAAGATTTAAGGACTAGCGGCTCCTACGAGCAGTACTTC. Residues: CASSQDLRTSGSYEQYF.

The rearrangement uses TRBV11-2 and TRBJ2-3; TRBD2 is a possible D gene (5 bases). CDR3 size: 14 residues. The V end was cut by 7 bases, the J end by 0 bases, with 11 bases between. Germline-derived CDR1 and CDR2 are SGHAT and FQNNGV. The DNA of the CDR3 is TGTGCCAGCAACATACTAGGAAGCACAGATACGCAGTATTTT. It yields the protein CASNILGSTDTQYF.

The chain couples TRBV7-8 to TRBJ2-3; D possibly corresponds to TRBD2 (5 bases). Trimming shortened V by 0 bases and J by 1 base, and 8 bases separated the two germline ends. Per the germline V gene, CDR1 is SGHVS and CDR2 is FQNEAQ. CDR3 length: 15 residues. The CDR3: CASSLAEVGTDTQYF. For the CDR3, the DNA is TGTGCCAGCAGCTTAGCGGAGGTGGGCACAGATACGCAGTATTTT.

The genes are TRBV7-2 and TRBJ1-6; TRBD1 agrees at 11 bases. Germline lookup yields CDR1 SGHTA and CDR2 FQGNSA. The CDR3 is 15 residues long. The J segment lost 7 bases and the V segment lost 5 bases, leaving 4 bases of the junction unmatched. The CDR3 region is CASSNGQGANSPLHF. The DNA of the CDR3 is TGTGCCAGCAGCAACGGACAGGGGGCGAATTCACCCCTCCACTTT.